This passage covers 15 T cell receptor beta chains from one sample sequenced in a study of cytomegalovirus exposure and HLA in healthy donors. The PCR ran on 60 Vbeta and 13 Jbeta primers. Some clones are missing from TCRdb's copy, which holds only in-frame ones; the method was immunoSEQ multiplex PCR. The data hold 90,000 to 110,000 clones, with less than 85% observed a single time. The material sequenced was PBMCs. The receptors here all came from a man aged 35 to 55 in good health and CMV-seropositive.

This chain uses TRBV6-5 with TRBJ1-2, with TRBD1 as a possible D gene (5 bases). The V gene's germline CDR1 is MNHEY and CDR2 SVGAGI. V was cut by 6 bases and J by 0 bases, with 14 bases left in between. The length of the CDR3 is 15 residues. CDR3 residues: CASSRDRRSNYGYTF. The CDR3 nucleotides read TGTGCCAGCAGCCGAGACAGACGATCTAACTATGGCTACACCTTC.

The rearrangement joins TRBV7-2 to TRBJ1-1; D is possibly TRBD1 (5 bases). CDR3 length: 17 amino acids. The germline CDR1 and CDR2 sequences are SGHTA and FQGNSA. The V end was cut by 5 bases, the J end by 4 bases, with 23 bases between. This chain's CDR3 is CASSVQVTNDLRTEAFF. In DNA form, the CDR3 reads TGTGCCAGCAGCGTACAGGTTACTAACGATTTGCGCACTGAAGCTTTCTTT.

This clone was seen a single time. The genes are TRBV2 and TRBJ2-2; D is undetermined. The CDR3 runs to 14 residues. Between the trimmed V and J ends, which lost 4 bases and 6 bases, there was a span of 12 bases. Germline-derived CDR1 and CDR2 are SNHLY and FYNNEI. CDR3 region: CASSVQNEAGELFF. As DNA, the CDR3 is TGTGCCAGCAGTGTCCAGAATGAGGCCGGGGAGCTGTTTTTT.

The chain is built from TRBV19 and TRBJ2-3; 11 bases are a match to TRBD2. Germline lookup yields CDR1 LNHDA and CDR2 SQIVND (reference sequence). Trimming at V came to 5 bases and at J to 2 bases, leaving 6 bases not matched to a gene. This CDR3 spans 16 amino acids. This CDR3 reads CASSLLAGGTTDTQYF. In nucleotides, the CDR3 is TGTGCCAGTAGTCTCCTAGCGGGGGGTACCACAGATACGCAGTATTTT.

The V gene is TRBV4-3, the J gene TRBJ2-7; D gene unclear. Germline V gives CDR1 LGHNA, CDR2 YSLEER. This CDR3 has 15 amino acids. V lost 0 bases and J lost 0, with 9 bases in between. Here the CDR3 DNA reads TGCGCCAGCAGCCAAGAGGGCGAGAGCTCCTACGAGCAGTACTTC. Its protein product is CASSQEGESSYEQYF.

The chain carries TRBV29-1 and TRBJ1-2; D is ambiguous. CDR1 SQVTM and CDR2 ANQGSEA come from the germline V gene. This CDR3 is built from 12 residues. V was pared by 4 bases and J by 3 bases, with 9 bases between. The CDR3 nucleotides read TGCAGCGTTGTGGGAGGGTACTATGGCTACACCTTC. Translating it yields CSVVGGYYGYTF.

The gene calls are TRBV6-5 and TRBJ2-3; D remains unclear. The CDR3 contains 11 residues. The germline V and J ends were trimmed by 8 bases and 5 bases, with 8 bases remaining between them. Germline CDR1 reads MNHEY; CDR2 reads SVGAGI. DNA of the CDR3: TGTGCCAGCGTCGAGCGAGATACGCAGTATTTT. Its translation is CASVERDTQYF.

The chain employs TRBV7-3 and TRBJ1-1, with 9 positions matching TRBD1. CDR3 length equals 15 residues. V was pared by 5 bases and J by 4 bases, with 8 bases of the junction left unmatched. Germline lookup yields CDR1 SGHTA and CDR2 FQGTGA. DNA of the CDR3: TGTGCCAGCAGCCCGTCCCGGGACAGGGCCACTGAAGCTTTCTTT. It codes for CASSPSRDRATEAFF.

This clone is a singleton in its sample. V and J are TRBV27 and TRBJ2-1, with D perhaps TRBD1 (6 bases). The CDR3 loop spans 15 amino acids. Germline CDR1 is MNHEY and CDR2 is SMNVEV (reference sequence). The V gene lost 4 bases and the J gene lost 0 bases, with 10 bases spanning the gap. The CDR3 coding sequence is TGTGCCAGCAGTTCGGGACAAAGCTCCTACAATGAGCAGTTCTTC. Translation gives CASSSGQSSYNEQFF.

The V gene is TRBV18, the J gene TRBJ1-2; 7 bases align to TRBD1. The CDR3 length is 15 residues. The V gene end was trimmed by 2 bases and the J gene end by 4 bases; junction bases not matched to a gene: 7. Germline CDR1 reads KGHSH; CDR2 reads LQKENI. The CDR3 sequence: CASSPAQGSIYGYTF. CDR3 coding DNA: TGTGCCAGCTCACCAGCACAGGGGAGTATCTATGGCTACACCTTC.

This CDR3 is CSVARSPSGGSSDTQYF. CDR3 coding DNA: TGCAGCGTCGCGCGTAGCCCTAGCGGGGGATCCTCAGATACGCAGTATTTT. This sequence joins TRBV29-1 and TRBJ2-3; 10 bases fit TRBD2. CDR1 SQVTM and CDR2 ANQGSEA come from the germline V gene. The CDR3 covers 17 residues. V dropped 6 bases and J dropped 4; count of bases not matched to a gene: 16.

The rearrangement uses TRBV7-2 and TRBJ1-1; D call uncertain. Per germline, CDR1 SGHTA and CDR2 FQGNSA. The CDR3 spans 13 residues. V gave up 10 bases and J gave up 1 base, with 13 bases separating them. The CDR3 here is CANSLKRNTEAFF. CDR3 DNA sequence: TGTGCCAACAGTTTAAAGAGGAACACTGAAGCTTTCTTT.

This chain's CDR3 is CASRWTDRNSPLHF. CDR3 DNA sequence: TGTGCCAGCAGATGGACAGATCGTAATTCACCCCTCCACTTT. The chain has TRBV27 and TRBJ1-6, with D maybe TRBD1 (6 bases). Germline assignment: CDR1 MNHEY and CDR2 SMNVEV (reference sequence). With 6 bases removed from V and 6 bases from J, the gap between germline ends came to 12 bases. The CDR3 loop spans 14 amino acids.

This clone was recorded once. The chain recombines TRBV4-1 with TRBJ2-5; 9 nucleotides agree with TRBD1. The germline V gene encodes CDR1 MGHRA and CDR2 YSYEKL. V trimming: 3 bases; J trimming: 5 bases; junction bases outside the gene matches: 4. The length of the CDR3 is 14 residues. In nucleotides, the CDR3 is TGCGCCAGCAGCCAGAGCGGACAGGGGGAGACCCAGTACTTC. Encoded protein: CASSQSGQGETQYF.

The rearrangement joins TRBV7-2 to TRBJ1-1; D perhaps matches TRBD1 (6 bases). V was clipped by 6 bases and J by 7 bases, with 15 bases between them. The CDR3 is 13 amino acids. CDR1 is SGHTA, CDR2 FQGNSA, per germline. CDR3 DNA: TGTGCCAGCAGTACCGGGACACCAAATGAAGCTTTCTTT. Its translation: CASSTGTPNEAFF.